This TCR beta chain was captured in a study of T-cell memory formation after mild COVID-19. V lost 0 bases to trimming and J lost 1 base, with 15 bases between them. CDR3 length equals 17 residues. Germline lookup yields CDR1 MNHEY and CDR2 SVGAGI. This clonotype turned up a few times. Its antigen is not known. TCRdb processed the 5' RACE reads anew with MiXCR; each CDR3 protein has one entry. The sample includes about 340,000 distinct CDR3 sequences, 10% to 15% of them seen just once. Broader study findings: Clones that contracted clustered mainly in CM and EM if CD4+ and in EMRA if CD8+. Day 15 to 85 contractors were CD4/CD8 balanced; later expanders leaned CD4+.

The sample comprised PBMCs or a T cell subset sorted from them (not recorded which). This chain uses TRBV6-5 with TRBJ1-2; D is unresolved. The TCR was taken from a man younger than 35 who had mild COVID-19 (a few samples of this study predate the infection). Cell type and time point are not known. The CDR3 loop reads CASSYSIASSLNYGYTF. The CDR3 nucleotides are TGTGCCAGCAGTTACTCGATCGCCTCCTCTCTTAACTATGGCTACACCTTC.